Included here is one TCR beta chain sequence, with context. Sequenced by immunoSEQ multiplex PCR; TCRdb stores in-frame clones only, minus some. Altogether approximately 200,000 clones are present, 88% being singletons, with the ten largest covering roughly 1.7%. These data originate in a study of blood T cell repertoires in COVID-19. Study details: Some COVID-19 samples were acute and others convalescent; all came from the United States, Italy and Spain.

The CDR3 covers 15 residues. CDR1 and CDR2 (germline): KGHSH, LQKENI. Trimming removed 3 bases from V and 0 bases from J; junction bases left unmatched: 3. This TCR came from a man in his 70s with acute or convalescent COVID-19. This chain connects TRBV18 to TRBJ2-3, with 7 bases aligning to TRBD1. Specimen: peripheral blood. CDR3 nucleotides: TGTGCCAGCTCACCCAACAGGGGAAGCACAGATACGCAGTATTTT. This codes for CASSPNRGSTDTQYF.